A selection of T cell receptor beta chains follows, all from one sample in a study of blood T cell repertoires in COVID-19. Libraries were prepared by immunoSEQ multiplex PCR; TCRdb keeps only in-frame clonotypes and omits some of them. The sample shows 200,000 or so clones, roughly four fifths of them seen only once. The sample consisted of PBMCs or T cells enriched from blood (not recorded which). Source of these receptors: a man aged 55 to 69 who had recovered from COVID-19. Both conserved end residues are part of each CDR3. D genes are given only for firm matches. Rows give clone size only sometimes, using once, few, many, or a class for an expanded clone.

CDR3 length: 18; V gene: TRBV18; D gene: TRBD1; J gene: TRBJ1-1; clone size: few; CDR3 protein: CASSQKGKGAGRGTEAFF; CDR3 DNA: TGTGCCAGCTCACAAAAAGGCAAGGGGGCCGGGAGGGGCACTGAAGCTTTCTTT
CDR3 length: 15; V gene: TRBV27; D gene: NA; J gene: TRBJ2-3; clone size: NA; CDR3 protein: CASRPTGGASDTQYF; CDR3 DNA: TGTGCCAGCAGGCCCACAGGGGGGGCTTCAGATACGCAGTATTTT
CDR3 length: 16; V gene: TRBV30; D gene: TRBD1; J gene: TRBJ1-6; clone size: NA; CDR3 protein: CAWTKDRGRSNSPLHF; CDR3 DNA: TGTGCCTGGACTAAGGACAGGGGGCGTAGTAATTCACCCCTCCACTTT
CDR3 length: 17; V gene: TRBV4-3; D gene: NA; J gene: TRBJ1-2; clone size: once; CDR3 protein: CASSQEIREGLWNGYTF; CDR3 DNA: TGCGCCAGCAGCCAAGAAATCAGGGAAGGGCTCTGGAATGGCTACACCTTC
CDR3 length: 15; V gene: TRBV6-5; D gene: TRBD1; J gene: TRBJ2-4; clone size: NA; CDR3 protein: CASRRQGNVKNIQYF; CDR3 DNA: TGTGCCAGCAGACGACAGGGGAACGTCAAAAACATTCAGTACTTC
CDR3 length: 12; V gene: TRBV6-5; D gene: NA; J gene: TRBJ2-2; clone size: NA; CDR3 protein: CASSYSTGELFF; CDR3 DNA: TGTGCCAGCAGTTATTCGACCGGGGAGCTGTTTTTT
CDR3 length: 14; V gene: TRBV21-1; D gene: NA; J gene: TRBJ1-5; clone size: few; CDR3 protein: CASPPRGVSEPQHF; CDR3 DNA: TGTGCCAGCCCTCCGCGGGGTGTATCGGAGCCCCAGCATTTT
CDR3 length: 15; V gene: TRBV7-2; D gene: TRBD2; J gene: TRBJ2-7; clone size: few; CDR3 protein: CASSLMGGGTYEQYF; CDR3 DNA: TGTGCCAGCAGCTTAATGGGCGGGGGGACCTACGAGCAGTACTTC
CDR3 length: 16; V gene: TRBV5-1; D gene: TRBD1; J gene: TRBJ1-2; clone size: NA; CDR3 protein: CASSSDRVDPDYGYTF; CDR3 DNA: TGCGCCAGCAGTTCGGACAGGGTCGATCCCGACTATGGCTACACCTTC
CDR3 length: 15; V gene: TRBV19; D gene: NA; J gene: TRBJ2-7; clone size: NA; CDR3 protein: CASSIRPGLSYEQYF; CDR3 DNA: TGTGCCAGTAGTATCCGCCCGGGACTTTCCTACGAGCAGTACTTC
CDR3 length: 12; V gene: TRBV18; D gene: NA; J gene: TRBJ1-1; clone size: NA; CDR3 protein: CASSDRLTEAFF; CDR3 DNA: TGTGCCAGCTCAGACAGGCTGACTGAAGCTTTCTTT
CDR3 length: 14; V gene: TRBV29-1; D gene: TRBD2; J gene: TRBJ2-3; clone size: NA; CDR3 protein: CSVEKRGGDGTQYF; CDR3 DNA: TGCAGCGTTGAAAAGCGGGGGGGCGACGGTACGCAGTATTTT
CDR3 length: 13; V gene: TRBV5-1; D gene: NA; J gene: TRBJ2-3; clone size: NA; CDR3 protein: CASSPGKVDTQYF; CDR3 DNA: TGCGCCAGCAGCCCCGGGAAGGTGGATACGCAGTATTTT
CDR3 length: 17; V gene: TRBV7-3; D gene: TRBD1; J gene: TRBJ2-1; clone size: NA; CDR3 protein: CASSSGWGTENYNEQFF; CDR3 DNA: TGTGCCAGCAGCTCCGGGTGGGGGACAGAAAACTACAATGAGCAGTTCTTC
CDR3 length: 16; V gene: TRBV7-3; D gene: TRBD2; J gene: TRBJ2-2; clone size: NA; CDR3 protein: CASSLRAGALPGELFF; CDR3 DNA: TGTGCCAGCAGCTTAAGAGCGGGGGCCCTTCCCGGGGAGCTGTTTTTT
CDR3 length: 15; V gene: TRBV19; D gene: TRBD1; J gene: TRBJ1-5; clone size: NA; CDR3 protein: CASSFGTGGYQPQHF; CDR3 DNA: TGTGCCAGTAGCTTCGGGACAGGGGGTTATCAGCCCCAGCATTTT
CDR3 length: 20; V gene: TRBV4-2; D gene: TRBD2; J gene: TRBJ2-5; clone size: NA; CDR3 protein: CASSQEGLAGGLQYQETQYF; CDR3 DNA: TGTGCCAGCAGCCAAGAGGGACTAGCGGGGGGGCTCCAGTACCAAGAGACCCAGTACTTC
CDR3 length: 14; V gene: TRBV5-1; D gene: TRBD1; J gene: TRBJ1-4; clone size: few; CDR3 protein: CASSLGQGQEKLFF; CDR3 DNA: TGCGCCAGCAGCTTGGGACAGGGACAAGAAAAACTGTTTTTT
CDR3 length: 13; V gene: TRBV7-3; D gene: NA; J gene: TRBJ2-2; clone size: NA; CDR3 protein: CASSSRNTGELFF; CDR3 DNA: TGTGCCAGCAGCTCTCGGAACACCGGGGAGCTGTTTTTT
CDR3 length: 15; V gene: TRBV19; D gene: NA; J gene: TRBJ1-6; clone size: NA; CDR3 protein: CASRLQGLPNSPLHF; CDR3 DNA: TGTGCCAGTAGGCTTCAGGGACTCCCAAATTCACCCCTCCACTTT
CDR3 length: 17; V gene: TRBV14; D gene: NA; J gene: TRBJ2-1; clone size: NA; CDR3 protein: CASSQALPRDIRNEQFF; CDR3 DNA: TGTGCCAGCAGCCAAGCTCTACCCCGGGACATAAGGAATGAGCAGTTCTTC
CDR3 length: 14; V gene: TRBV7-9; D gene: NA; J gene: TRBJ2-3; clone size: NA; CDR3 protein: CASSRTGGTDTQYF; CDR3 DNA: TGTGCCAGCAGCCGAACGGGGGGCACAGATACGCAGTATTTT
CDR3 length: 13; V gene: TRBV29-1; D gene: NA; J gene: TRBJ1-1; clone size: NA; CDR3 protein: CSVQSRVGGEAFF; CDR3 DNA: TGCAGCGTTCAAAGTAGGGTAGGGGGTGAAGCTTTCTTT
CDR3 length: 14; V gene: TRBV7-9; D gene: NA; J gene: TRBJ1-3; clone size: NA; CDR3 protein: CASSSLGAGNTIYF; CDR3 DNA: TGTGCCAGCAGCTCCTTAGGAGCTGGAAACACCATATATTTT
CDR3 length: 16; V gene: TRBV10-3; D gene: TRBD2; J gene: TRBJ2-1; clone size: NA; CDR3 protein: CAISESPSGGHNEQFF; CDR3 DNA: TGTGCCATCAGTGAGTCCCCTAGCGGGGGGCACAATGAGCAGTTCTTC
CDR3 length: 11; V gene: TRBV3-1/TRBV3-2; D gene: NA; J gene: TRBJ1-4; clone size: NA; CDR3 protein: CASRQNEKLFF; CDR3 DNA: TGTGCCAGCAGACAGAATGAAAAACTGTTTTTT
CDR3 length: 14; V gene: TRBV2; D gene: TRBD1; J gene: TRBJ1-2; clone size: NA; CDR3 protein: CASSAADRGRGYTF; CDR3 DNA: TGTGCCAGCAGTGCGGCCGACAGGGGTCGGGGCTACACCTTC
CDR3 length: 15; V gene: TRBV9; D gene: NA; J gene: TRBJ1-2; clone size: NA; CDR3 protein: CASSVDPRTDIRSTF; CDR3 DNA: TGTGCCAGCAGCGTAGACCCCAGGACAGACATTCGGAGCACCTTC
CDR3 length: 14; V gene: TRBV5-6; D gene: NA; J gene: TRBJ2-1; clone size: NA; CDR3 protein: CASSLVGGYNEQFF; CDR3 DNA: TGTGCCAGCAGCTTGGTAGGGGGATACAATGAGCAGTTCTTC
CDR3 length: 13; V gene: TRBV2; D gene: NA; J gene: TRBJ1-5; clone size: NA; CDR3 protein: CASKDSPNQPQHF; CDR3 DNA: TGTGCCAGCAAGGACAGCCCCAATCAGCCCCAGCATTTT
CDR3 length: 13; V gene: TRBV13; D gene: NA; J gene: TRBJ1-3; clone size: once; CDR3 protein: CASSSRNYDTIYF; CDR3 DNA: TGTGCCAGCAGCTCCCGTAACTACGACACCATATATTTT
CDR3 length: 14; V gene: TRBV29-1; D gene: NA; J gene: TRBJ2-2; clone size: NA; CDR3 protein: CSVMTVTNTGELFF; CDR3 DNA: TGCAGCGTTATGACAGTTACGAACACCGGGGAGCTGTTTTTT